The clone carrying this T cell receptor beta chain was observed at least ten times. The antigen remains unidentified. Researchers made TCR beta libraries by using iRepertoire HTBI primers and running Arm-PCR on CDR3 regions. Via MiXCR, TCRdb re-called the multiplex PCR reads, giving one row per CDR3 protein. Counted here are 700,000 or so distinct CDR3 sequences, about 32% occurring once; the ten biggest clones make up about 42%. This entry is derived from a study of regulatory T cells in long-lasting Graves disease. Time point meaning: persistent/refractory GD, antithyroid drugs over 5 years with positive TRAb. The TCR library was made from RNA extracted from PBMCs. Criteria from the American Thyroid Association guidelines were applied to diagnose Graves' disease. CDR3 length: 14 amino acids. Germline V gives CDR1 MNHNS, CDR2 SASEGT. Losses at the gene ends were 5 bases for V and 7 bases for J; bases not matched to a gene: 11.

Study-level findings and limits: Patients with persistent Graves' had lower TCR diversity than newly diagnosed patients. Persistent cases favored TRBV28, TRBJ1-2 and TRBJ2-5. Study was limited to peripheral blood, excluding thyroid tissue.

V is TRBV6-1 and J is TRBJ2-7; 7 positions agree with TRBD1. This receptor was identified in a female donor with Graves disease. The sample in question was peripheral blood mononuclear cells (PBMCs), obtained when the disease was refractory, from a patient treated with antithyroid drugs. The CDR3 spells CASSTARGGKEQYF. For the CDR3, the DNA is TGTGCCAGCAGTACCGCGAGAGGGGGCAAGGAGCAGTACTTC.